This TCR beta chain was sequenced in a study of blood T cell repertoires in COVID-19. Turning to the study itself: COVID-19 samples collected from the United States, Italy and Spain covered acute and convalescent phases. Sources were T cells, B-cell-depleted T cells, or PBMCs; the material itself was cDNA or gDNA.

The CDR3 is made up of 15 amino acids. V lost 1 base to trimming and J lost 5 bases; unmatched junction nucleotides: 5. CDR1 is SQVTM and CDR2 is ANQGSEA in the germline V gene. In the original analysis: Nucleated cell counts were estimated from reference gene primer amplification. The assay was immunoSEQ multiplex PCR, and TCRdb's table has in-frame clones only and misses some. The D gene and trimming were derived from the DNA, and the V and J assignments and clone size from that table. In the table there are 300,000 to 350,000 clones, roughly 84% of which are singletons. Recruits, aged roughly 18 to 89 years, lived in 24 US areas.

V usage is TRBV29-1 and J usage is TRBJ2-7; 13 bases match TRBD2. Sample: PBMCs or T cells enriched from blood (not recorded which). The TCR was taken from a woman between 25 and 40 years old who had recovered from COVID-19. The CDR3 coding sequence is TGCAGCGTTGAAGGAACTAGCGGGGGGGTCGACGAGCAGTACTTC. This gives the protein CSVEGTSGGVDEQYF.